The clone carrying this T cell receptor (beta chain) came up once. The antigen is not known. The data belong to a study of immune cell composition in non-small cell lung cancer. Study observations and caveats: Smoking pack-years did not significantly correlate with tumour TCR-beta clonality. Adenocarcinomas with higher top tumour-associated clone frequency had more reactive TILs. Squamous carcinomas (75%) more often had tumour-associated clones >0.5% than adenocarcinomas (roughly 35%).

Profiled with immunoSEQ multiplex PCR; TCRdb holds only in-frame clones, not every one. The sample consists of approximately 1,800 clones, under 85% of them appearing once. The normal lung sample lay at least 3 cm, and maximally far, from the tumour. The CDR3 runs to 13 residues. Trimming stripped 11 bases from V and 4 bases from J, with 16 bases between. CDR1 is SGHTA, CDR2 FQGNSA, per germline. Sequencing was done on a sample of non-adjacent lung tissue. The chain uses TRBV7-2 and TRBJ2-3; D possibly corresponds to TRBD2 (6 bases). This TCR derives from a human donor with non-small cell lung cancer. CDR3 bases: TGTGCCGGAGCGGGTTATGAAGCAGATACGCAGTATTTT. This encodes CAGAGYEADTQYF.